Shown below are 29 T cell receptor beta chains from a single sample sequenced in a study of Ad26.COV2.S vaccination and SARS-CoV-2 variants. Treatment denoted: 15 to 20 received Ad26.COV2.S at low or high dose, single or two shots; roughly five received placebo; per-sample allocation not given. All samples were drawn on day 63, counting from the first vaccine or placebo injection. Assay used: immunoSEQ multiplex PCR; TCRdb lists only in-frame clones, some missing. This repertoire shows hundreds of thousands of clones, about 89% found once; its top ten account for around 1.5%. The input for sequencing was peripheral blood, taken in a trial of Ad26.COV2.S vaccine versus placebo. The receptors shown here come from a person between 18 and 65 years old who received the Ad26.COV2.S COVID-19 vaccine or a placebo.

The chain has TRBV25-1 and TRBJ2-1, with TRBD2 as a possible D gene (5 bases). Germline V gene sequence: CDR1 MGHDK, CDR2 SYGVNS. V lost 6 bases, J lost 10 bases, and 13 bases lay in between. This CDR3 is built from 12 residues. Here the CDR3 DNA reads TGTGCCAGCAGCCTAGCCTTCGGCGAGCAGTTCTTC. Translating gives CASSLAFGEQFF.

This chain connects TRBV12-3 or TRBV12-4 to TRBJ2-7; D remains ambiguous. Trimming left V 1 base short and J 2 bases short, with 6 bases between. The CDR3 totals 13 residues. The chain's CDR3 is CASSLGKPYEQYF. CDR3 nucleotide sequence: TGTGCCAGCAGTTTAGGGAAGCCCTACGAGCAGTACTTC.

The J gene is TRBJ1-4, the V gene TRBV5-1; 7 bases match TRBD1. V lost 5 bases, J lost 5 bases, and 6 bases stayed unmatched. This CDR3 is built from 14 residues. Germline CDR1 SGHRS, CDR2 YFSETQ. CDR3 residues: CASSPGQKNEKLFF. In DNA, the CDR3 is TGCGCCAGCAGTCCGGGACAGAAAAATGAAAAACTGTTTTTT.

V usage is TRBV5-1 and J usage is TRBJ1-2; possible D gene TRBD1, 6 bases. CDR1 and CDR2 from the germline V gene are SGHRS and YFSETQ. V was cut by 4 bases and J by 6 bases, with 22 bases left in between. The CDR3 is 16 amino acids. The CDR3 loop is CASSPLGGPETHGYTF. The CDR3 nucleotides are TGCGCCAGCAGCCCTCTCGGGGGGCCGGAAACCCATGGCTACACCTTC. The full variable domain, in which reference TRBV5-1 and TRBJ1-2 provide the parts outside the CDR3, is KAGVTQTPRYLIKTRGQQVTLSCSPISGHRSVSWYQQTPGQGLQFLFEYFSETQRNKGNFPGRFSGRQFSNSRSEMNVSTLELGDSALYLCASSPLGGPETHGYTFGSGTRLTVV.

The rearrangement uses TRBV7-2 and TRBJ1-1; D gene ambiguous. Trimming stripped 2 bases from V and 2 bases from J, with 9 bases between. The CDR3 is made up of 14 amino acids. The germline CDR1 and CDR2 sequences are SGHTA and FQGNSA. This CDR3 is CASSLFGENTEAFF. The DNA for the CDR3 is TGTGCCAGCAGCTTATTCGGAGAAAACACTGAAGCTTTCTTT.

V and J are TRBV30 and TRBJ1-2; D remains unclear. Germline V lookup: CDR1 GTSNPN, CDR2 SVGIG (reference sequence). The CDR3 has 13 amino acids. V shed 2 bases and J shed 2 bases, with 9 bases lying between them. The CDR3 here is CAWSPSRNYGYTF. The CDR3 nucleotides read TGTGCCTGGAGTCCCTCCAGGAACTATGGCTACACCTTC.

This chain uses TRBV18 with TRBJ2-1; TRBD2 agrees at 14 bases. The CDR3 runs 17 residues. Germline V gene data show CDR1 as KGHSH and CDR2 as LQKENI. V shed 1 base and J 2 bases; nucleotides not matched to a gene: 1. This CDR3 reads CASSPQGLAGAYNEQFF. DNA for the CDR3: TGTGCCAGCTCACCACAGGGACTAGCGGGAGCCTACAATGAGCAGTTCTTC.

The gene calls are TRBV5-4 and TRBJ2-1; D not certain. Trimming left V 2 bases short and J 3 bases short, with 15 bases between. In germline, CDR1 is SGHNT, CDR2 YYREEE (reference sequence). This CDR3 is 16 amino acids long. CDR3 in amino acids: CASSLGPSLSYNEQFF. The CDR3 DNA follows: TGTGCCAGCAGCTTAGGGCCTTCCTTAAGCTACAATGAGCAGTTCTTC.

The DNA for the CDR3 is TGCAGCGTTGGTAGGGAGTCAACCGGGGAGCTGTTTTTT. Translation gives CSVGRESTGELFF. V and J are TRBV29-1 and TRBJ2-2; D might be TRBD2 (5 bases). The CDR3 totals 13 residues. The V end lost 4 bases, the J end lost 5 bases, and 11 bases lay between the germline ends. Per germline, CDR1 SQVTM and CDR2 ANQGSEA.

The CDR3 nucleotides are TGTGCCATCAGTGGTCAGGGGGCGAGTGGCTACACCTTC. It yields the protein CAISGQGASGYTF. This chain links TRBV10-3 with TRBJ1-2; 8 positions match TRBD1. Germline-derived CDR1 and CDR2 are ENHRY and SYGVKD. There are 13 residues in the CDR3. J was trimmed by 7 bases and V by 4 bases; bases with no gene match: 5.

This clone came up once. The rearrangement uses TRBV7-3 and TRBJ2-7; perhaps TRBD1 as D (5 bases). Germline V gene lookup returns CDR1 SGHTA and CDR2 FQGTGA. The CDR3 is 14 amino acids. Trimming stripped 2 bases from V and 7 bases from J, with 15 bases between. For the CDR3, the DNA is TGTGCCAGCAGCTTATTTCAGGGATCGAGGGAGCAGTACTTC. Its translation: CASSLFQGSREQYF.

The chain carries TRBV11-3 and TRBJ2-1; D is unclear. The V end was cut by 2 bases, the J end by 4 bases, with 6 bases between. The CDR3 loop spans 13 amino acids. CDR1 is SGHNT and CDR2 is YENEEA in the germline V gene. CDR3 nucleotide sequence: TGTGCCAGCAGCTTATTAGAATACAATGAGCAGTTCTTC. Amino acid sequence: CASSLLEYNEQFF.

The V gene is TRBV7-2, the J gene TRBJ1-3, with unresolved D. This CDR3 comprises 16 residues. Germline CDR1 SGHTA, CDR2 FQGNSA. V was trimmed by 5 bases and J by 0 bases, leaving 14 bases between them. As DNA, the CDR3 is TGTGCCAGCAGCCCCCCGGATGCATTCTCTGGAAACACCATATATTTT. Amino acids: CASSPPDAFSGNTIYF.

The V gene is TRBV11-3, the J gene TRBJ2-1, with 10 bases aligning to TRBD1. This CDR3 contains 15 residues. J lost 10 bases, V lost 0 bases, and 6 bases had no gene match. Germline CDR1 reads SGHNT; CDR2 reads YENEEA. CDR3 in amino acids: CASSLDSGTGVEQFF. The CDR3 bases are TGTGCCAGCAGCTTAGATTCAGGGACAGGGGTAGAGCAGTTCTTC.

The genes are TRBV6-1 and TRBJ2-7, with 14 bases lining up with TRBD2. This CDR3 has 16 residues. J gave up 5 bases and V 4 bases, and 7 bases lay outside the gene matches. CDR1 and CDR2 (germline): MNHNS, SASEGT. DNA of the CDR3: TGTGCCAGCAGTGCCGGGACTAGCGGGAGAATCCACGAGCAGTACTTC. Encoded protein: CASSAGTSGRIHEQYF.

This clone was detected only once. At the DNA level, this CDR3 is encoded by other sequences in the same sample as well. The chain uses TRBV19 and TRBJ1-5; D gene uncertain. Germline V gives CDR1 LNHDA, CDR2 SQIVND (reference sequence). The CDR3 sequence is 14 residues long. With 3 bases removed from V and 3 bases from J, the gap between germline ends came to 9 bases. The CDR3 sequence is CASSIRDYNQPQHF. In nucleotides, the CDR3 is TGTGCCAGTAGTATTAGGGATTACAATCAGCCCCAGCATTTT.

The chain combines TRBV19 with TRBJ1-5; D gene ambiguous. The V gene's germline CDR1 is LNHDA and CDR2 SQIVND (reference sequence). The CDR3 length is 13 residues. The V end lost 1 base, the J end lost 7 bases, and 8 bases lay between the germline ends. This CDR3 reads CASSIGVSQPQHF. The DNA for the CDR3 is TGTGCCAGTAGTATAGGAGTATCGCAGCCCCAGCATTTT.

This chain connects TRBV3-1 (or the pseudogene TRBV3-2) to TRBJ2-3; possible D gene TRBD1, 6 bases. The CDR3 is 15 amino acids. V dropped 1 base and J dropped 1 base, with 9 bases sitting between them. The germline CDR1 and CDR2 sequences are LGHDT and YNNKEL (reference sequence). CDR3 sequence reads: CASSQVAGGTDTQYF. The CDR3 DNA reads TGTGCCAGCAGCCAAGTCGCAGGGGGCACAGATACGCAGTATTTT.

The chain is built from TRBV5-4 and TRBJ1-1; weak D call: TRBD1 (5 bases). Germline CDR1 reads SGHNT; CDR2 reads YYREEE (reference sequence). Trimming pared 10 bases from V and 0 bases from J, leaving 13 bases between. The CDR3 contains 13 residues. In DNA, the CDR3 is TGTGCCGCTAGGGGAGGGATGAACACTGAAGCTTTCTTT. Residues: CAARGGMNTEAFF.

A word on this clone: A much bigger clone sits one base away, suggesting this may be a read error. This specimen includes other DNA sequences encoding the same CDR3. The chain joins TRBV7-9 to TRBJ1-1; weak D call: TRBD1 (5 bases). Between the trimmed V and J ends, which lost 3 bases and 1 base, there was a span of 6 bases. CDR1 is SEHNR, CDR2 FQNEAQ, per germline (reference sequence). The length of the CDR3 is 13 residues. CDR3 in amino acids: CASSLGENTEAFF. Here the CDR3 DNA reads TGTGCCAGCAGCTTGGGGGAGAACACTGAAGCTTTCTTT.

The chain is built from TRBV10-2 and TRBJ2-7; 7 bases are a match to TRBD2. CDR3 length: 15 amino acids. With 2 bases clipped from V and 2 bases from J, the junction kept 6 bases outside the gene matches. In germline, CDR1 is WSHSY, CDR2 SAAADI. The CDR3 sequence: CASSEGAGATYEQYF. DNA of the CDR3: TGCGCCAGCAGTGAGGGGGCGGGAGCCACCTACGAGCAGTACTTC.

Only one count was recorded for this clone. The V gene is TRBV15, the J gene TRBJ2-3; 9 bases agree with TRBD1. CDR1 and CDR2 (germline): LNHNV, YYDKDF (reference sequence). This CDR3 comprises 16 residues. The V and J ends lost 7 bases and 2 bases, in that order; junction bases with no gene match: 10. The CDR3 loop reads CATTSTGGDYTDTQYF. The CDR3 DNA sequence: TGTGCCACCACTAGTACAGGGGGCGATTACACAGATACGCAGTATTTT. Drawing the rest from reference TRBV15 and TRBJ2-3, the complete variable domain is DAMVIQNPRYQVTQFGKPVTLSCSQTLNHNVMYWYQQKSSQAPKLLFHYYDKDFNNEADTPDNFQSRRPNTSFCFLDIRSPGLGDTAMYLCATTSTGGDYTDTQYFGPGTRLTVL.

The V and J genes are TRBV7-2 and TRBJ2-1; 14 positions agree with TRBD2. The V gene end was trimmed by 0 bases and the J gene end by 7 bases; junction bases not matched to a gene: 5. The CDR3 is 17 residues long. Germline V gene sequence: CDR1 SGHTA, CDR2 FQGNSA. The CDR3 here is CASSLAPGTSGRNEQFF. The CDR3, as DNA: TGTGCCAGCAGCTTAGCCCCGGGGACTAGCGGGAGAAATGAGCAGTTCTTC.

On this clone: This specimen includes other DNA sequences encoding the same CDR3. The CDR3 region is CASSYSGVAGETQYF. The CDR3 DNA reads as TGTGCCAGCAGTTACTCGGGGGTAGCGGGAGAGACCCAGTACTTC. V is TRBV6-5 and J is TRBJ2-5; 7 bases fit TRBD2. Germline-derived CDR1 and CDR2 are MNHEY and SVGAGI. V trimming: 0 bases; J trimming: 4 bases; junction bases outside the gene matches: 5. The CDR3 contains 15 residues.

V usage is TRBV30 and J usage is TRBJ1-1; 7 bases are shared with TRBD1. Germline V CDR1 and CDR2: GTSNPN, SVGIG (reference sequence). The V gene end was trimmed by 2 bases and the J gene end by 4 bases; junction bases not matched to a gene: 4. CDR3 length: 13 residues. The CDR3 DNA follows: TGTGCCTGGAGTCCAGGGGGGAGCACTGAAGCTTTCTTT. Translation gives CAWSPGGSTEAFF.

The chain combines TRBV11-2 with TRBJ2-7, with 8 nucleotides matching TRBD1. The CDR3 contains 15 residues. Unmatched junction bases numbered 6, after V lost 4 bases and J lost 1 base. CDR1 and CDR2 (germline): SGHAT, FQNNGV. CDR3 DNA: TGTGCCAGCAGCTCAGACAGGGGATCTTCCTACGAGCAGTACTTC. Translating it yields CASSSDRGSSYEQYF.

This clone was recorded once. The J gene is TRBJ2-4, the V gene TRBV30; 9 bases agree with TRBD1. The V and J ends lost 7 bases and 9 bases, in that order; junction bases with no gene match: 10. The CDR3 sequence is 13 residues long. The germline gives CDR1 GTSNPN, CDR2 SVGIG (reference sequence). The CDR3 sequence: CASGGQGSGIQYF. CDR3 coding DNA: TGTGCCTCGGGGGGACAGGGATCGGGCATTCAGTACTTC.

V and J are TRBV7-9 and TRBJ1-5, with D uncertain. The CDR3 extends over 14 amino acids. Trimming cost V 3 bases and J 6 bases, with 12 bases left between them. Germline V gene sequence: CDR1 SEHNR, CDR2 FQNEAQ (reference sequence). The CDR3 reads CASSFGGLSQPQHF. The DNA of the CDR3 is TGTGCCAGCAGCTTTGGAGGGTTGAGTCAGCCCCAGCATTTT.

The chain carries TRBV3-1 (or the pseudogene TRBV3-2) and TRBJ1-2; D not certain. The V end lost 0 bases, the J end lost 2 bases, and 7 bases lay between the germline ends. CDR1 is LGHDT, CDR2 YNNKEL, per germline (reference sequence). The length of the CDR3 is 14 residues. CDR3 sequence: CASSQEAGNYGYTF. CDR3 coding DNA: TGTGCCAGCAGCCAAGAAGCGGGAAACTATGGCTACACCTTC.